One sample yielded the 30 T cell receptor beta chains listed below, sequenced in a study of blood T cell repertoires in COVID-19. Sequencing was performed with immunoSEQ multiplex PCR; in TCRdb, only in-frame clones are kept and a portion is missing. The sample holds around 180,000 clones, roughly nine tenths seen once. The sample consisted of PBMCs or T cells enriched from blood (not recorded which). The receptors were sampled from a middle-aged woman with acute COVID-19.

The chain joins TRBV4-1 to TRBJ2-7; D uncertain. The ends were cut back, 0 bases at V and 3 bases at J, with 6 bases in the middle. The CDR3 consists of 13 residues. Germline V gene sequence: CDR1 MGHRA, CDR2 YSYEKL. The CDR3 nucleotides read TGCGCCAGCAGCCAAGATAGGAGCTACGAGCAGTACTTC. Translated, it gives CASSQDRSYEQYF.

The CDR3 sequence: CASRLGSNEQFF. The CDR3 DNA follows: TGTGCCAGTAGATTGGGCTCGAATGAGCAGTTCTTC. The V gene is TRBV19, the J gene TRBJ2-1; D gene uncertain. This CDR3 spans 12 amino acids. Germline CDR1 and CDR2: LNHDA and SQIVND (reference sequence). V gave up 6 bases and J gave up 7 bases, with 10 bases separating them.

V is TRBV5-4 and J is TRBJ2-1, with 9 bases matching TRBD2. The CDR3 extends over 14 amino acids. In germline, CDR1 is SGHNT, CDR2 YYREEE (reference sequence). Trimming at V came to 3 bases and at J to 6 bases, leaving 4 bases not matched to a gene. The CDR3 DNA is TGTGCCAGCAGCTGGACTAGCGCCTTCAATGAGCAGTTCTTC. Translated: CASSWTSAFNEQFF. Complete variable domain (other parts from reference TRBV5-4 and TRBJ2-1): ETGVTQSPTHLIKTRGQQVTLRCSSQSGHNTVSWYQQALGQGPQFIFQYYREEENGRGNFPPRFSGLQFPNYSSELNVNALELDDSALYLCASSWTSAFNEQFFGPGTRLTVL.

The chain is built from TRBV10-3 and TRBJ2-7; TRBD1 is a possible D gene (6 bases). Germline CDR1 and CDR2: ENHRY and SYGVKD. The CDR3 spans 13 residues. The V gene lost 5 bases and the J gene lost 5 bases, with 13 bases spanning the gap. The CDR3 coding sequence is TGTGCCATCAGTAAGACAGGTGCCCACGAGCAGTACTTC. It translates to CAISKTGAHEQYF.

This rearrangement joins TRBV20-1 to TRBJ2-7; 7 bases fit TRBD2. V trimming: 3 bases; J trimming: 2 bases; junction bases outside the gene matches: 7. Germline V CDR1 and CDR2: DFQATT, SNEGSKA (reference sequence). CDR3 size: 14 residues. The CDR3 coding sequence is TGCAGTGCTAGTGATAGCGGGCGCACCTACGAGCAGTACTTC. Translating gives CSASDSGRTYEQYF.

As DNA, the CDR3 is TGCGCCAGCTTGAGACTAGTTGGTGACATTCAGTACTTC. It codes for CASLRLVGDIQYF. The chain couples TRBV5-1 to TRBJ2-4; perhaps TRBD2 as D (6 bases). Between the trimmed V and J ends, which lost 7 bases and 8 bases, there was a span of 16 bases. CDR1 and CDR2 from the germline V gene are SGHRS and YFSETQ. The CDR3 covers 13 residues.

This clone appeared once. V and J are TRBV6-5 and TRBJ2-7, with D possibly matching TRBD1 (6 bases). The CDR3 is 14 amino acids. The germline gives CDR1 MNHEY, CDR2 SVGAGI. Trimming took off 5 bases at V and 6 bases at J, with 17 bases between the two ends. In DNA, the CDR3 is TGTGCCAGCAGTCCCCGAACAGGGCCCGGCGAGCAGTACTTC. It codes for CASSPRTGPGEQYF.

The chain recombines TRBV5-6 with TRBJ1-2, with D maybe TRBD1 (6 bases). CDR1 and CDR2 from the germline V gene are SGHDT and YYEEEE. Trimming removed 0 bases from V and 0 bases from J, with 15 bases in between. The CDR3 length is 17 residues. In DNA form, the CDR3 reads TGTGCCAGCAGCTTGGTAGCAGGGACAATTACTAACTATGGCTACACCTTC. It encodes CASSLVAGTITNYGYTF.

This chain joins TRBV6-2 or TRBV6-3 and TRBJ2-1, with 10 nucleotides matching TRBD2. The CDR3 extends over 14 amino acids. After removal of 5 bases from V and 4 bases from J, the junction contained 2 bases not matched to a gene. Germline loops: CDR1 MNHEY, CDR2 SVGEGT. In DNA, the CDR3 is TGTGCCAGCAGTAGTAGCGGGAGGTACAATGAGCAGTTCTTC. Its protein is CASSSSGRYNEQFF.

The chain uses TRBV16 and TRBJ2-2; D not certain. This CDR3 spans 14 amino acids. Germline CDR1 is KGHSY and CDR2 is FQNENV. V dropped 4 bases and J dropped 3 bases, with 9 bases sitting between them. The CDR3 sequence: CASSPPEYTGELFF. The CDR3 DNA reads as TGTGCCAGCAGCCCTCCGGAGTACACCGGGGAGCTGTTTTTT.

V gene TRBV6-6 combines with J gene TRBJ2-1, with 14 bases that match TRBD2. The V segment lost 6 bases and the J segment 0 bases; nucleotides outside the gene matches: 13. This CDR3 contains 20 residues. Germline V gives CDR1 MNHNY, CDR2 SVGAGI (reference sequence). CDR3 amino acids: CASSRAPGLAGESSYNEQFF. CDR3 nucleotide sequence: TGTGCCAGCAGCCGCGCCCCGGGACTAGCGGGAGAGAGCTCCTACAATGAGCAGTTCTTC.

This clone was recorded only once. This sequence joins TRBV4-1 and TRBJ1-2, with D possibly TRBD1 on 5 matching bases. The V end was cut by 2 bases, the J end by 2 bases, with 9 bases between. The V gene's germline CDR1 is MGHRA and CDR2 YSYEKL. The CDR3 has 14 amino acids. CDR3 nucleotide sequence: TGCGCCAGCAGCCAATTCGCAGGGAACTATGGCTACACCTTC. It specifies CASSQFAGNYGYTF.

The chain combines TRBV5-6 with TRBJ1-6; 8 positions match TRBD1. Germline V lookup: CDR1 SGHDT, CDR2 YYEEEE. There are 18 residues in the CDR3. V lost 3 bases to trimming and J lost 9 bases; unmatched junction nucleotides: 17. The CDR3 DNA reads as TGTGCCAGCAGCTCCCGGGACAGGCCTGTTGGACTGCGTTCACCCCTCCACTTT. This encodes CASSSRDRPVGLRSPLHF.

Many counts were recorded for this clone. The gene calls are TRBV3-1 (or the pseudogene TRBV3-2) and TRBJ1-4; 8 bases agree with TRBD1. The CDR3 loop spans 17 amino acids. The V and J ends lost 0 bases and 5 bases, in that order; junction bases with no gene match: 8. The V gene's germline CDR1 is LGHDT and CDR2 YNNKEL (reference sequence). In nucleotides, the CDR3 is TGTGCCAGCAGCCAAGAAGGCCCCGGACAGGGCAATGAAAAACTGTTTTTT. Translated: CASSQEGPGQGNEKLFF.

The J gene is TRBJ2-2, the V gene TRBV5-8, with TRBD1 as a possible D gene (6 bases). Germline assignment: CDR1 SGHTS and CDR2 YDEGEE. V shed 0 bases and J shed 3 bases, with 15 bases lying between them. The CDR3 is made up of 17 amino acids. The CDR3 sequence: CASSLEGWGQYTGELFF. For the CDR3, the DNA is TGTGCCAGCAGCTTGGAAGGTTGGGGGCAGTACACCGGGGAGCTGTTTTTT.

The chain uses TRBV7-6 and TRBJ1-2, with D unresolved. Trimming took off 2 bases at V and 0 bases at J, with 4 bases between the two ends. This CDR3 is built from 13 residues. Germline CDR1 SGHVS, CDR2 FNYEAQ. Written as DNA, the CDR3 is TGTGCCAGCAGCTTAACAGCTAACTATGGCTACACCTTC. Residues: CASSLTANYGYTF.

CDR3 DNA: TGCGCCAGCAGCTTCGGGACAGAAGATTTTGAGGCTTTCTTT. Translated: CASSFGTEDFEAFF. The rearrangement uses TRBV5-1 and TRBJ1-1; 7 bases are a match to TRBD1. The CDR3 is 14 residues long. CDR1 is SGHRS and CDR2 is YFSETQ in the germline V gene. V dropped 2 bases and J dropped 11; count of bases not matched to a gene: 12.

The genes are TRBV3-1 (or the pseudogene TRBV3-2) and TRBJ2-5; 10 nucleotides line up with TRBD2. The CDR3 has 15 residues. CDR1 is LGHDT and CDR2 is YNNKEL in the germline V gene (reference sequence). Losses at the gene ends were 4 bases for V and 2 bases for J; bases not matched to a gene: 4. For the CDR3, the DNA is TGTGCCAGCAGCCCCCAGACTAGCGGGCAAGAGACCCAGTACTTC. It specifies CASSPQTSGQETQYF.

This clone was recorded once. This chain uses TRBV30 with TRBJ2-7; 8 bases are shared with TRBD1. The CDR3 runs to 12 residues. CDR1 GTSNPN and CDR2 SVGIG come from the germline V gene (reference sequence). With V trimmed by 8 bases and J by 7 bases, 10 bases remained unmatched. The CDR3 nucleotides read TGTGCCCACCGCAGGGGGCTGGGGGAGCAGTACTTC. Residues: CAHRRGLGEQYF.

For the CDR3, the DNA is TGTGCCAGCAGCTTGGATAGACCGGAGTCTGGAAACACCATATATTTT. Translation gives CASSLDRPESGNTIYF. The chain employs TRBV5-8 and TRBJ1-3; D gene uncertain. Germline V lookup: CDR1 SGHTS, CDR2 YDEGEE. The ends were cut back, 0 bases at V and 1 base at J, with 11 bases in the middle. The CDR3 covers 16 residues.

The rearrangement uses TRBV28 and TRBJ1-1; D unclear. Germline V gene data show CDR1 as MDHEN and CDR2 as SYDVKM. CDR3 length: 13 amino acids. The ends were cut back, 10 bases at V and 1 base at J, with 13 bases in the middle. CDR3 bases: TGTGCCACTCAGATCAATCCGAACACTGAAGCTTTCTTT. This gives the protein CATQINPNTEAFF.

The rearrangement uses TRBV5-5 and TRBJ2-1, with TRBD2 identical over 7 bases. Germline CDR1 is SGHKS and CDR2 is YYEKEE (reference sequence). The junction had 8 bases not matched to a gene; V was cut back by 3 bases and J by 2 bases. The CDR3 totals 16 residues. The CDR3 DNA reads TGTGCCAGCAGCTCTTGGGGGGGAAGCACCTACAATGAGCAGTTCTTC. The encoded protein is CASSSWGGSTYNEQFF.

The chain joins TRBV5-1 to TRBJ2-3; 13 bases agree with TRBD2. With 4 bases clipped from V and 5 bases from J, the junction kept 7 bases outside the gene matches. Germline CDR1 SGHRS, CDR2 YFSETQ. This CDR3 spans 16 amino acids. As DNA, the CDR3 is TGCGCCAGCAGCCTAACTAGCGGGGGGGCCGGAGATACGCAGTATTTT. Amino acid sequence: CASSLTSGGAGDTQYF.

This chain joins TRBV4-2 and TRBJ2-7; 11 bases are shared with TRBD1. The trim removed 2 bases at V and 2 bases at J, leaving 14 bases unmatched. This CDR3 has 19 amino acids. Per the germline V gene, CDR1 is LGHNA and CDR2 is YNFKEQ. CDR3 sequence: CASSQWAGQGVSAAYEQYF. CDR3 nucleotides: TGTGCCAGCAGCCAATGGGCGGGACAGGGGGTCTCCGCCGCCTACGAGCAGTACTTC.

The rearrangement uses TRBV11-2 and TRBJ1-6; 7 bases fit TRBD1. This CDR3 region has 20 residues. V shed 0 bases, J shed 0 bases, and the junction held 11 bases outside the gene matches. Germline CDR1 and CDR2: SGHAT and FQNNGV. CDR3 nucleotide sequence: TGTGCCAGCAGCTTAGAGGGCGGGAGGGGGCCCGACTCCTATAATTCACCCCTCCACTTT. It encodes CASSLEGGRGPDSYNSPLHF.

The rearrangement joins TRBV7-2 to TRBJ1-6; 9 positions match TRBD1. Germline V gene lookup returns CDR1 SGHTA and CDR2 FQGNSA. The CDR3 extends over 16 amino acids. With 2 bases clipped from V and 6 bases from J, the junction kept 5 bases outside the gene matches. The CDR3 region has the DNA TGTGCCAGCAGCTTACTCCGGGACAGGGTTAATTCACCCCTCCACTTT. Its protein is CASSLLRDRVNSPLHF.

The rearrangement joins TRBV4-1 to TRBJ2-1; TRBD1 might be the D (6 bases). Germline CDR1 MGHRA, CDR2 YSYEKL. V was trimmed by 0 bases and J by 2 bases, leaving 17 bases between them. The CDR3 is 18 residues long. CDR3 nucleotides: TGCGCCAGCAGCCAAGATATTTCAGGGGTGTCCCCCTACAATGAGCAGTTCTTC. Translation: CASSQDISGVSPYNEQFF.

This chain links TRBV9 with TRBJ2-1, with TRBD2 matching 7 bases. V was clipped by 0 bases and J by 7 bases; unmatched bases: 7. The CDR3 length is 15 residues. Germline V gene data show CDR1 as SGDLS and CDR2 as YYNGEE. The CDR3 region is CASSVGLAEGNEQFF. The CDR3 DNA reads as TGTGCCAGCAGCGTAGGGCTAGCGGAGGGGAATGAGCAGTTCTTC.

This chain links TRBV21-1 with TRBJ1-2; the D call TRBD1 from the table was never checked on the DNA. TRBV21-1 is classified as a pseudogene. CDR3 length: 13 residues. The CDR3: CASSTLTGYGYTF. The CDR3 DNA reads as TGTGCCAGCAGCACACTGACAGGCTATGGCTACACCTTC.

The DNA of the CDR3 is TGTGCCAGCAGCTTAGGACTAGAGGGAGATACGCAGTATTTT. It specifies CASSLGLEGDTQYF. This chain links TRBV7-8 with TRBJ2-3; perhaps TRBD2 as D (6 bases). The CDR3 is made up of 14 amino acids. Germline CDR1 reads SGHVS; CDR2 reads FQNEAQ. Trimming cost V 1 base and J 5 bases, with 10 bases left between them. The entire variable domain, with the rest obtained from reference TRBV7-8 and TRBJ2-3, is as follows: GAGVSQSPRYKVAKRGQDVALRCDPISGHVSLFWYQQALGQGPEFLTYFQNEAQLDKSGLPSDRFFAERPEGSVSTLKIQRTQQEDSAVYLCASSLGLEGDTQYFGPGTRLTVL.